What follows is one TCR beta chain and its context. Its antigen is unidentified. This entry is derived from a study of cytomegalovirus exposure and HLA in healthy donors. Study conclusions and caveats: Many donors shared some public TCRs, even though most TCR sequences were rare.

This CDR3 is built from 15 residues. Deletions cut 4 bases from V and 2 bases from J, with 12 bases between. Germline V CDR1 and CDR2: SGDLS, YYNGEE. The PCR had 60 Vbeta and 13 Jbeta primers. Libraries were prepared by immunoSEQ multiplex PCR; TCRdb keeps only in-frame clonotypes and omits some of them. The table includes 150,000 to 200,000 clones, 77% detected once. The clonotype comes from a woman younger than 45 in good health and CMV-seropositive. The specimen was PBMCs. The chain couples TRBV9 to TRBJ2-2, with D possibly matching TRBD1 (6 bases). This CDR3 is CASSPRTDNTGELFF. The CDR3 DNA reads TGTGCCAGCAGCCCCCGGACAGACAACACCGGGGAGCTGTTTTTT.